Each of the 8 T cell receptor beta chains below was sequenced from the same sample in a study of blood T cells in healthy people across ages. A second PCR, run for roughly 7 to 12 cycles, used a sample-barcoded 5' primer plus a J-beta primer mix. Each CDR3 protein gets one entry after TCRdb re-called the 5' RACE reads with MiXCR. The sample has roughly 640,000 distinct CDR3 sequences, under 30% seen once. The material sequenced was blood. The source of these receptors is a woman aged 80 or over in good health.

This clonotype was counted only a few times. The rearrangement uses TRBV2 and TRBJ2-2; 9 nucleotides align to TRBD1. The CDR3 extends over 13 amino acids. In germline, CDR1 is SNHLY, CDR2 FYNNEI. Germline trimming cut 8 bases from V and 5 bases from J; bases unmatched to any gene: 3. Here the CDR3 DNA reads TGTGCCAGCCGGGACAGGGCTACCGGGGAGCTGTTTTTT. Translated, it gives CASRDRATGELFF.

The chain combines TRBV6-1 with TRBJ2-3, with D possibly matching TRBD2 (7 bases). This CDR3 contains 15 residues. Between the trimmed V and J ends, which lost 3 bases and 2 bases, there was a span of 12 bases. The germline V gene has CDR1 MNHNS and CDR2 SASEGT. In DNA form, the CDR3 reads TGTGCCAGCAGTGATGGGGGGGGCGACACAGATACGCAGTATTTT. Protein: CASSDGGGDTDTQYF.

There are many counts of this clonotype. V usage is TRBV5-1 and J usage is TRBJ2-1; TRBD1 is a possible D gene (5 bases). Trimming stripped 2 bases from V and 8 bases from J, with 11 bases between. From germline, CDR1 is SGHRS and CDR2 YFSETQ. This CDR3 has 13 residues. CDR3 coding DNA: TGCGCCAGCAGCTTAATAGGGGTGGATGAGCAGTTCTTC. Amino acid sequence: CASSLIGVDEQFF.

This clonotype was seen just once. The CDR3 DNA sequence: TGCAGTGCTAGAGGTCGACAGTACAATGAGCAGTACTTC. It translates to CSARGRQYNEQYF. This chain joins TRBV20-1 and TRBJ2-1; weak D call: TRBD1 (5 bases). TRBJ2-7 explains the end of the DNA better; the J call may be wrong. The CDR3 has 13 residues. CDR1 and CDR2 (germline): DFQATT, SNEGSKA (reference sequence).

This clonotype has ten or more counts. At one of its ends the junction is not consistent with the germline gene, which may arise from a read error. The rearrangement links TRBV9 to TRBJ1-2, with 9 bases aligning to TRBD1. This CDR3 has 14 amino acids. The V gene's germline CDR1 is SGDLS and CDR2 YYNGEE. The CDR3 sequence: CASSAGGQGYSYTF. The CDR3 DNA reads as TGTGCCAGCAGCGCCGGGGGACAGGGCTATAGCTACACCTTC. The entire variable domain, with the rest obtained from reference TRBV9 and TRBJ1-2, is as follows: DSGVTQTPKHLITATGQRVTLRCSPRSGDLSVYWYQQSLDQGLQFLIQYYNGEERAKGNILERFSAQQFPDLHSELNLSSLELGDSALYFCASSAGGQGYSYTFGSGTRLTVV.

The chain carries TRBV3-1 and TRBJ1-1; D ambiguous. V gave up 1 base and J gave up 1 base, with 7 bases separating them. Germline V gene data show CDR1 as LGHDT and CDR2 as YNNKEL (reference sequence). The CDR3 covers 14 residues. Written as DNA, the CDR3 is TGTGCCAGCAGCCAAGGAGGCGCGAACACTGAAGCTTTCTTT. Translated, it gives CASSQGGANTEAFF.

The CDR3 reads CASSLDGGLRYEQYF. The CDR3, as DNA: TGTGCCAGCAGCTTAGACGGGGGCCTCCGCTACGAGCAGTACTTC. The chain combines TRBV7-2 with TRBJ2-7; D may correspond to TRBD1 or TRBD2 (6 bases each). Germline CDR1 is SGHTA and CDR2 is FQGNSA. V shed 1 base and J shed 3 bases, with 13 bases lying between them. The CDR3 contains 15 residues.

To note about this clonotype: A single base separates this from a much larger clone, so it may be a read error. In DNA, the CDR3 is TGTGCCAGCAGCCTAGTAGGACAGGGAGATGGCGCTTTCTTT. This codes for CASSLVGQGDGAFF. The rearrangement joins TRBV4-2 to TRBJ1-1; 8 positions match TRBD1. The V gene's germline CDR1 is LGHNA and CDR2 YNFKEQ. CDR3 length: 14 residues. Trimming took 4 bases from V and 11 from J; bases not matched to a gene: 12.